These 31 T cell receptor beta chains originate from one sample sequenced in a study of beta chain features in type 1 diabetes. As every portion of the isolated RNA was reverse transcribed, the sequencing read expressed TCRB transcripts. Assay: immunoSEQ multiplex PCR; the TCRdb copy retains only in-frame clones and omits some. Among a few hundred thousand clones, about 9.3% were seen once, and the ten largest hold under 0.035%. The sequenced sample was naive CD4+ T cells from blood. The receptor set was obtained from a woman under 30 in good health.

The chain has TRBV15 and TRBJ1-2; a weak D match, TRBD1 (5 bases). Germline V gene data show CDR1 as LNHNV and CDR2 as YYDKDF (reference sequence). The CDR3 extends over 17 amino acids. Trimming stripped 1 base from V and 0 bases from J, with 15 bases between. The CDR3 nucleotides are TGTGCCACCAGCAGAGGGCCCGGGGGAGAAGCTAACTATGGCTACACCTTC. Protein product: CATSRGPGGEANYGYTF.

This rearrangement joins TRBV10-3 to TRBJ2-2; perhaps TRBD2 as D (6 bases). Per the germline V gene, CDR1 is ENHRY and CDR2 is SYGVKD. This CDR3 is 14 amino acids long. Trimming left V 7 bases short and J 7 bases short, with 16 bases between. As DNA, the CDR3 is TGTGCCATCACGGGGGAGCGTTATGGCGGGGAGCTGTTTTTT. This encodes CAITGERYGGELFF.

This clone was seen only a few times. The J gene is TRBJ1-1, the V gene TRBV11-2, with TRBD1 as a possible D gene (6 bases). In germline, CDR1 is SGHAT, CDR2 FQNNGV. CDR3 length: 15 residues. V was trimmed by 5 bases and J by 1 base, leaving 14 bases between them. CDR3 in amino acids: CASSPTTQGNTEAFF. The CDR3 bases are TGTGCCAGCAGCCCAACGACACAGGGGAACACTGAAGCTTTCTTT.

This clone has a handful of counts. The chain is built from TRBV30 and TRBJ1-1; D call uncertain. The CDR3 spans 14 residues. Deletions cut 0 bases from V and 3 bases from J, with 11 bases between. Germline V CDR1 and CDR2: GTSNPN, SVGIG (reference sequence). The CDR3 region is CAWSVSQVDTEAFF. The DNA of the CDR3 is TGTGCCTGGAGTGTATCCCAGGTTGACACTGAAGCTTTCTTT. Full variable domain (outside the CDR3, taken from reference TRBV30 and TRBJ1-1): SQTIHQWPATLVQPVGSPLSLECTVEGTSNPNLYWYRQAAGRGLQLLFYSVGIGQISSEVPQNLSASRPQDRQFILSSKKLLLSDSGFYLCAWSVSQVDTEAFFGQGTRLTVV.

This clone was seen a handful of times. The genes are TRBV2 and TRBJ2-5; 8 nucleotides line up with TRBD1. Trimming cost V 8 bases and J 4 bases; bases outside gene matches: 9. The CDR3 has 14 amino acids. The germline V gene has CDR1 SNHLY and CDR2 FYNNEI. The CDR3 spells CASRGTGQVETQYF. DNA for the CDR3: TGTGCCAGCCGAGGGACGGGACAGGTAGAGACCCAGTACTTC.

This clone was detected only a few times. CDR3 DNA: TGTGCCTGGAGTGTACTCGGGAGAGGCGAGCAGTACTTC. It specifies CAWSVLGRGEQYF. The V and J genes are TRBV30 and TRBJ2-7, with a weak D call TRBD2 (6 bases). Germline V gives CDR1 GTSNPN, CDR2 SVGIG (reference sequence). V was trimmed by 0 bases and J by 6 bases, leaving 12 bases between them. The CDR3 loop spans 13 amino acids.

The DNA for the CDR3 is TGTGCCAGCAGCCCATTGGGCAGGGGCGTCACAGATACGCAGTATTTT. Protein product: CASSPLGRGVTDTQYF. J is TRBJ2-3 and V is TRBV11-2; possibly TRBD1 for D (6 bases). V was cut by 5 bases and J by 2 bases, with 17 bases left in between. Per the germline V gene, CDR1 is SGHAT and CDR2 is FQNNGV. The CDR3 spans 16 residues.

The chain uses TRBV19 and TRBJ1-1, with 8 bases matching TRBD1. Germline CDR1 reads LNHDA; CDR2 reads SQIVND (reference sequence). The CDR3 consists of 15 residues. V was clipped by 6 bases and J by 4 bases; unmatched bases: 10. CDR3 residues: CASRGGQGWSTEAFF. In DNA form, the CDR3 reads TGTGCCAGTAGGGGCGGACAGGGCTGGAGCACTGAAGCTTTCTTT.

A few counts support this clone. The gene calls are TRBV2 and TRBJ2-2; 12 bases map to TRBD2. The ends lost 7 bases at V and 4 bases at J; junction bases unmatched: 7. CDR1 SNHLY and CDR2 FYNNEI come from the germline V gene. The CDR3 runs to 16 residues. CDR3 amino acids: CASTDQGLAGTGELFF. CDR3 DNA: TGTGCCAGCACTGACCAGGGACTAGCGGGCACCGGGGAGCTGTTTTTT.

The rearrangement uses TRBV21-1 and TRBJ2-5; the DNA was not used to check the table's D call, TRBD2. TRBV21-1 is an annotated pseudogene. This CDR3 has 16 amino acids. For the CDR3, the DNA is TGTGCCAGCAGCAAAGTCGGTCTAGCGGGCGGAGAGACCCAGTACTTC. It codes for CASSKVGLAGGETQYF.

The CDR3 protein is CASSLPTGLNTEAFF. The CDR3 DNA reads as TGTGCCAGCAGCTTACCGACAGGGCTGAACACTGAAGCTTTCTTT. The gene calls are TRBV14 and TRBJ1-1, with 7 bases aligning to TRBD1. J was trimmed by 0 bases and V by 5 bases; bases with no gene match: 6. The germline V gene encodes CDR1 SGHDN and CDR2 FVKESK. CDR3 size: 15 residues.

This clone was seen only a few times. The sample has other DNA sequences that encode this CDR3 too. This chain links TRBV9 with TRBJ2-7; 16 bases agree with TRBD2. Trimming cost V 4 bases and J 1 base; bases outside gene matches: 2. This CDR3 comprises 16 residues. CDR1 is SGDLS and CDR2 is YYNGEE in the germline V gene. In DNA, the CDR3 is TGTGCCAGCAGCCCGGGACTAGCGGGAGGGTCCTACGAGCAGTACTTC. Translated: CASSPGLAGGSYEQYF.

CDR3: CASSDPGDDGYTF. CDR3 bases: TGTGCCAGCAGTGATCCGGGGGATGATGGCTACACCTTC. The rearrangement links TRBV25-1 to TRBJ1-2, with TRBD1 as a possible D gene (5 bases). This CDR3 region has 13 residues. Per the germline V gene, CDR1 is MGHDK and CDR2 is SYGVNS. The ends were cut back, 3 bases at V and 6 bases at J, with 11 bases in the middle.

In its sample, this clone was seen a few times. The genes are TRBV5-4 and TRBJ1-1; TRBD1 matches at 11 bases. CDR1 SGHNT and CDR2 YYREEE come from the germline V gene (reference sequence). The CDR3 is 16 amino acids. V lost 4 bases and J lost 9; bases outside the gene matches: 14. This chain's CDR3 is CASSHGQGAVPAKAFF. CDR3 nucleotide sequence: TGTGCCAGCAGCCATGGACAGGGGGCGGTCCCGGCTAAAGCTTTCTTT.

This chain uses TRBV6-6 with TRBJ1-1; TRBD1 aligns across 9 bases. Looked up from germline, CDR1 is MNHNY and CDR2 is SVGAGI (reference sequence). The CDR3 runs to 16 residues. Trimming took 2 bases from V and 4 from J; bases not matched to a gene: 8. The CDR3 reads CASSYEGQGMGTEAFF. CDR3 nucleotide sequence: TGTGCCAGCAGTTACGAGGGACAGGGTATGGGCACTGAAGCTTTCTTT.

This clone was recorded a few times. J is TRBJ2-3 and V is TRBV19; TRBD2 agrees at 9 bases. V shed 7 bases and J 0 bases; nucleotides not matched to a gene: 2. The CDR3 runs 14 residues. Germline loops: CDR1 LNHDA, CDR2 SQIVND (reference sequence). The CDR3 DNA reads as TGTGCCAGTACCACTAGCGGGAGCACAGATACGCAGTATTTT. It translates to CASTTSGSTDTQYF.

Comments on this clone: The junction and the germline gene differ at one end; a read error may be behind it. This chain uses TRBV10-2 with TRBJ1-3; 7 nucleotides match TRBD1. This CDR3 spans 14 amino acids. Per germline, CDR1 WSHSY and CDR2 SAAADI. The CDR3 region has the DNA TGCGCCAGCAGTGGACAGGGATCTGGGAACACCATATATTTT. Translating gives CASSGQGSGNTIYF.

CDR3 region: CASSLGDTDSPLHF. In DNA, the CDR3 is TGCGCCAGCAGCTTGGGGGACACGGATTCACCCCTCCACTTT. V is TRBV5-1 and J is TRBJ1-6, with a weak D call TRBD1 (6 bases). From germline, CDR1 is SGHRS and CDR2 YFSETQ. The CDR3 is 14 amino acids. V was shortened by 0 bases and J by 8 bases, with 9 bases between the two germline ends.

This clone was found a few times. The chain has TRBV27 and TRBJ1-1, with D possibly TRBD1 on 6 matching bases. Deletions cut 7 bases from V and 4 bases from J, with 10 bases between. Germline V CDR1 and CDR2: MNHEY, SMNVEV (reference sequence). This CDR3 region has 12 residues. CDR3 region: CASKFRGTEAFF. CDR3 nucleotide sequence: TGTGCCAGCAAGTTCAGGGGCACTGAAGCTTTCTTT.

This chain connects TRBV5-1 to TRBJ2-1, with D tentatively TRBD1 (5 bases). Germline lookup yields CDR1 SGHRS and CDR2 YFSETQ. V was shortened by 0 bases and J by 7 bases, with 17 bases between the two germline ends. CDR3 length: 16 residues. The CDR3 DNA reads as TGCGCCAGCAGCTTGGCTCGTGGGGCCGCCCAAAATGAGCAGTTCTTC. It specifies CASSLARGAAQNEQFF.

The chain carries TRBV5-1 and TRBJ1-1; D remains ambiguous. Germline CDR1 and CDR2: SGHRS and YFSETQ. The CDR3 totals 13 residues. The V end was cut by 4 bases, the J end by 1 base, with 8 bases between. Here the CDR3 DNA reads TGCGCCAGCAGCCGTGGAGAGAACACTGAAGCTTTCTTT. Its translation: CASSRGENTEAFF.

This chain joins TRBV5-1 and TRBJ1-2; possibly TRBD1 for D (5 bases). The germline V and J ends were trimmed by 4 bases and 3 bases, with 16 bases remaining between them. The CDR3 covers 15 residues. Germline V lookup: CDR1 SGHRS, CDR2 YFSETQ. The CDR3 spells CASSPTPDIDYGYTF. The CDR3 DNA sequence: TGCGCCAGCAGCCCGACCCCGGACATCGACTATGGCTACACCTTC.

The V call is TRBV5-4, the J call TRBJ2-3; 14 bases fit TRBD2. Looked up from germline, CDR1 is SGHNT and CDR2 is YYREEE (reference sequence). This CDR3 has 18 residues. J lost 4 bases, V lost 0 bases, and 7 bases had no gene match. The CDR3 DNA follows: TGTGCCAGCAGCTTGGTAGGGACTAGCGGGAGATCAGCAGATACGCAGTATTTT. Translated, it gives CASSLVGTSGRSADTQYF. The variable domain in full, with the rest retrieved from reference TRBV5-4 and TRBJ2-3, is ETGVTQSPTHLIKTRGQQVTLRCSSQSGHNTVSWYQQALGQGPQFIFQYYREEENGRGNFPPRFSGLQFPNYSSELNVNALELDDSALYLCASSLVGTSGRSADTQYFGPGTRLTVL.

The chain recombines TRBV16 with TRBJ1-2; TRBD1 matches at 10 bases. The CDR3 is 14 amino acids. V gave up 4 bases and J gave up 7 bases; unmatched junction bases: 6. Germline values: CDR1 KGHSY, CDR2 FQNENV. The CDR3 DNA sequence: TGTGCCAGCAGCCCCGCTGGGGACAGGGGTGGCTACACCTTC. Its protein is CASSPAGDRGGYTF.

This clone was detected only a few times. This chain connects TRBV2 to TRBJ2-1; TRBD1 matches 7 bases. This CDR3 comprises 13 residues. The germline V gene has CDR1 SNHLY and CDR2 FYNNEI. V dropped 3 bases and J dropped 6; count of bases not matched to a gene: 2. In DNA form, the CDR3 reads TGTGCCAGCAGTGAGAACAGGGGCAATGAGCAGTTCTTC. Protein: CASSENRGNEQFF.

The gene calls are TRBV5-4 and TRBJ1-6; 8 positions agree with TRBD1. The CDR3 is 15 residues long. The junction had 3 bases not matched to a gene; V was cut back by 2 bases and J by 5 bases. CDR1 and CDR2 from the germline V gene are SGHNT and YYREEE (reference sequence). The CDR3 here is CASSFGQGDNSPLHF. CDR3 nucleotides: TGTGCCAGCAGCTTCGGACAGGGCGATAATTCACCCCTCCACTTT.

This clone was found many times. This rearrangement joins TRBV4-1 to TRBJ2-1, with 13 bases identical to TRBD2. The CDR3 has 12 amino acids. Germline-derived CDR1 and CDR2 are MGHRA and YSYEKL. V shed 8 bases and J 15 bases; nucleotides not matched to a gene: 7. The CDR3 region has the DNA TGCGCCAGCGGGGGGACTAGCGGGGCGAGGTTCTTC. It specifies CASGGTSGARFF.

The chain has TRBV9 and TRBJ1-5, with 7 bases lining up with TRBD1. V lost 6 bases, J lost 4 bases, and 10 bases stayed unmatched. This CDR3 comprises 15 residues. Looked up from germline, CDR1 is SGDLS and CDR2 is YYNGEE. In nucleotides, the CDR3 is TGTGCCAGCACTCGGCTGGACAGGAGAAATCAGCCCCAGCATTTT. Translation: CASTRLDRRNQPQHF.

The chain is built from TRBV29-1 and TRBJ1-6, with 9 bases aligning to TRBD1. V gave up 7 bases and J gave up 7 bases; unmatched junction bases: 8. The CDR3 has 14 amino acids. Germline V gene lookup returns CDR1 SQVTM and CDR2 ANQGSEA. As DNA, the CDR3 is TGCAGCGCGTCGGCAGGGACAGGGAATTCACCCCTCCACTTT. Encoded protein: CSASAGTGNSPLHF.

This chain uses TRBV5-4 with TRBJ1-2, with 7 bases that match TRBD1. The germline CDR1 and CDR2 sequences are SGHNT and YYREEE (reference sequence). The ends lost 3 bases at V and 3 bases at J; junction bases unmatched: 5. The CDR3 covers 14 residues. As DNA, the CDR3 is TGTGCCAGCAGCTCTAAGGGGGCGGACTATGGCTACACCTTC. Translation gives CASSSKGADYGYTF.

The chain uses TRBV7-9 and TRBJ2-7, with 7 bases fitting TRBD2. Trimming took 5 bases from V and 2 from J; bases not matched to a gene: 9. The CDR3 has 15 amino acids. Germline V gives CDR1 SEHNR, CDR2 FQNEAQ (reference sequence). CDR3 loop: CASSQGGAGPYEQYF. The CDR3 nucleotides are TGTGCCAGCAGCCAGGGCGGAGCGGGACCCTACGAGCAGTACTTC.